These 2 T cell receptor beta chains originate from one sample sequenced in a study of CD8 T cells in Susac syndrome. Random hexamers primed reverse transcription of about 0.45 to 1 ug RNA. A single record per CDR3 protein comes from TCRdb applying MiXCR to the immunoSEQ multiplex PCR reads. The sample holds 200,000 to 250,000 distinct CDR3 sequences; roughly nine tenths are singletons and the top ten take around 0.14%. Specimen: CD8+ T cells from PBMCs. These receptors originate from a human donor with multiple sclerosis.

The chain links TRBV27 to TRBJ2-7; tentatively, D is TRBD1 (5 bases). Looked up from germline, CDR1 is MNHEY and CDR2 is SMNVEV (reference sequence). V was clipped by 2 bases and J by 0 bases, with 14 bases between them. This CDR3 region has 16 residues. CDR3 nucleotide sequence: TGTGCCAGCAGTTTAACCCCCGAGACAGACTCCTACGAGCAGTACTTC. Its translation: CASSLTPETDSYEQYF.

The rearrangement uses TRBV29-1 and TRBJ1-2; D not certain. V was clipped by 7 bases and J by 3 bases, with 3 bases between them. Germline V CDR1 and CDR2: SQVTM, ANQGSEA. The CDR3 sequence is 9 residues long. CDR3 protein: CSGDYGYTF. CDR3 coding DNA: TGCAGCGGGGACTATGGCTACACCTTC.